What follows are 18 T cell receptor beta chains derived from one specimen sequenced in a study of cytomegalovirus exposure and HLA in healthy donors. A multiplex PCR was run with 60 Vbeta primers and 13 Jbeta primers. Clones were sequenced by immunoSEQ multiplex PCR, and TCRdb holds only the in-frame ones, with some missing. Among some 95,000 clones listed, around four fifths were seen once. The specimen was PBMCs. The receptors shown here come from a man aged 25 to 40 in good health and CMV-seronegative.

V is TRBV7-9 and J is TRBJ1-6; 7 nucleotides line up with TRBD1. CDR3 length: 14 residues. Germline assignment: CDR1 SEHNR and CDR2 FQNEAQ (reference sequence). V lost 7 bases to trimming and J lost 8 bases; unmatched junction nucleotides: 8. CDR3 protein: CASNRQGSDSPLHF. The DNA of the CDR3 is TGTGCCAGCAACCGACAGGGTAGTGATTCACCCCTCCACTTT.

This chain connects TRBV5-6 to TRBJ2-5, with TRBD1 matching 7 bases. From germline, CDR1 is SGHDT and CDR2 YYEEEE. This CDR3 comprises 17 residues. J gave up 2 bases and V 1 base, and 11 bases lay outside the gene matches. The CDR3 reads CASSLTRGTVPQETQYF. The CDR3 DNA is TGTGCCAGCAGCTTGACTAGGGGGACAGTTCCTCAAGAGACCCAGTACTTC.

The gene calls are TRBV28 and TRBJ1-6; the D is unclear. CDR1 and CDR2 (germline): MDHEN, SYDVKM. The CDR3 has 14 residues. Trimming removed 4 bases from V and 8 bases from J, with 12 bases in between. The CDR3 protein is CASSYSPFDSPLHF. The CDR3 region has the DNA TGTGCCAGCAGTTATTCCCCGTTTGATTCACCCCTCCACTTT. The full variable domain, rest sourced from reference TRBV28 and TRBJ1-6, is DVKVTQSSRYLVKRTGEKVFLECVQDMDHENMFWYRQDPGLGLRLIYFSYDVKMKEKGDIPEGYSVSREKKERFSLILESASTNQTSMYLCASSYSPFDSPLHFGNGTRLTVT.

The V and J genes are TRBV5-1 and TRBJ2-1; no clear D gene. Trimming took 0 bases from V and 2 from J, leaving 9 bases between them. CDR1 and CDR2 (germline): SGHRS, YFSETQ. The CDR3 is made up of 15 amino acids. CDR3 in amino acids: CASSLGLGPYNEQFF. The CDR3 region has the DNA TGCGCCAGCAGCTTGGGCCTAGGTCCCTACAATGAGCAGTTCTTC.

The chain combines TRBV7-9 with TRBJ1-2, with 11 bases identical to TRBD1. J lost 4 bases, V lost 7 bases, and 14 bases had no gene match. This CDR3 contains 17 residues. The V gene's germline CDR1 is SEHNR and CDR2 FQNEAQ (reference sequence). The CDR3 loop reads CASTGTGGTLRFYGYTF. The CDR3 nucleotides read TGTGCCAGCACCGGGACAGGGGGTACCTTGAGATTCTATGGCTACACCTTC.

This rearrangement joins TRBV6-1 to TRBJ2-7, with TRBD1 identical over 7 bases. The CDR3 length is 13 residues. CDR1 and CDR2 from the germline V gene are MNHNS and SASEGT. V dropped 8 bases and J dropped 7; count of bases not matched to a gene: 11. DNA for the CDR3: TGTGCCAGCCTTGACAGGGTAATAGGTGAGCAGTACTTC. Amino acids: CASLDRVIGEQYF.

This clone came up once. The rearrangement joins TRBV28 to TRBJ1-2; D is possibly TRBD1 (6 bases). The CDR3 is 14 residues long. The V end was cut by 2 bases, the J end by 6 bases, with 13 bases between. The germline CDR1 and CDR2 sequences are MDHEN and SYDVKM. CDR3 sequence (DNA): TGTGCCAGCAGTTTAAGGGTACAGGGTAATGGCTACACCTTC. This sequence encodes CASSLRVQGNGYTF.

The rearrangement uses TRBV30 and TRBJ2-7; 8 positions match TRBD2. V dropped 3 bases and J dropped 9; count of bases not matched to a gene: 7. Germline V gene data show CDR1 as GTSNPN and CDR2 as SVGIG (reference sequence). CDR3 length: 12 residues. CDR3 protein: CAWSGGGWTQYF. CDR3 bases: TGTGCCTGGAGCGGGGGGGGCTGGACGCAGTACTTC.

This chain connects TRBV28 to TRBJ2-5; D gene unclear. This CDR3 is 11 amino acids long. Germline V lookup: CDR1 MDHEN, CDR2 SYDVKM. V lost 4 bases and J lost 3, with 3 bases in between. The CDR3 sequence: CASSSKETQYF. For the CDR3, the DNA is TGTGCCAGCAGTTCAAAAGAGACCCAGTACTTC.

This chain connects TRBV4-2 to TRBJ2-1; possible D gene TRBD1, 6 bases. CDR1 is LGHNA and CDR2 is YNFKEQ in the germline V gene. Trimming pared 1 base from V and 2 bases from J, leaving 15 bases between. CDR3 length: 17 amino acids. The CDR3 region is CASSQGIAEGAYNEQFF. The DNA of the CDR3 is TGTGCCAGCAGCCAAGGGATTGCAGAGGGGGCCTACAATGAGCAGTTCTTC.

V and J are TRBV29-1 and TRBJ1-1; the D is unclear. CDR1 SQVTM and CDR2 ANQGSEA come from the germline V gene. V dropped 1 base and J dropped 1 base, with 7 bases sitting between them. The CDR3 totals 13 residues. In DNA form, the CDR3 reads TGCAGCGTTGAAGGGAGCCAGAACACTGAAGCTTTCTTT. This codes for CSVEGSQNTEAFF.

V gene TRBV15 combines with J gene TRBJ1-1; a weak D match, TRBD1 (5 bases). This CDR3 has 15 residues. Germline CDR1 reads LNHNV; CDR2 reads YYDKDF (reference sequence). Trimming pared 0 bases from V and 4 bases from J, leaving 12 bases between. CDR3 in DNA: TGTGCCACCAGCAGAGACGGCAGGGCGGCCACTGAAGCTTTCTTT. Translation: CATSRDGRAATEAFF.

The rearrangement uses TRBV5-1 and TRBJ2-7; D is undetermined. V lost 0 bases to trimming and J lost 4 bases, with 14 bases between them. The CDR3 consists of 15 residues. CDR1 is SGHRS, CDR2 YFSETQ, per germline. The CDR3 here is CASSLEYFEAYEQYF. The CDR3 DNA follows: TGCGCCAGCAGCTTGGAGTACTTCGAAGCTTACGAGCAGTACTTC.

J is TRBJ2-7 and V is TRBV4-2; D perhaps matches TRBD2 (6 bases). The ends were cut back, 0 bases at V and 2 bases at J, with 14 bases in the middle. CDR1 is LGHNA and CDR2 is YNFKEQ in the germline V gene. This CDR3 spans 16 amino acids. The chain's CDR3 is CASSQERRLGTYEQYF. DNA of the CDR3: TGTGCCAGCAGCCAAGAACGGCGACTAGGGACCTACGAGCAGTACTTC.

This clone was seen only once. The chain joins TRBV18 to TRBJ1-5; 7 bases align to TRBD1. This CDR3 has 15 amino acids. V gave up 1 base and J gave up 7 bases; unmatched junction bases: 7. Germline V gene lookup returns CDR1 KGHSH and CDR2 LQKENI. This CDR3 is CASSPLDREGQPQHF. The CDR3 DNA is TGTGCCAGCTCACCACTTGACAGGGAAGGCCAGCCCCAGCATTTT.

This clone was recorded once. The DNA for the CDR3 is TGTGCCAGCAGCTTTACGGGGGGGCCTGGATACAATGAGCAGTTCTTC. Its protein product is CASSFTGGPGYNEQFF. V usage is TRBV7-9 and J usage is TRBJ2-1; 8 bases are a match to TRBD2. Germline CDR1 reads SEHNR; CDR2 reads FQNEAQ (reference sequence). V lost 3 bases, J lost 4 bases, and 8 bases stayed unmatched. There are 16 residues in the CDR3.

The chain combines TRBV7-3 with TRBJ2-7; a possible D gene is TRBD1 (6 bases). Trimming took 5 bases from V and 12 from J, leaving 14 bases between them. The CDR3 runs to 11 residues. Germline assignment: CDR1 SGHTA and CDR2 FQGTGA. The DNA of the CDR3 is TGTGCCAGCAGCCAAGGGGGAACCCTGTACTTC. It codes for CASSQGGTLYF.

The chain employs TRBV7-9 and TRBJ2-7; TRBD2 matches 7 bases. Germline-derived CDR1 and CDR2 are SEHNR and FQNEAQ (reference sequence). The CDR3 length is 15 residues. The V and J ends lost 7 bases and 1 base, in that order; junction bases with no gene match: 10. The CDR3 DNA follows: TGTGCCAGCACCAAGAGCGTGGGAGGGTCCTACGAGCAGTACTTC. This sequence encodes CASTKSVGGSYEQYF.